The present T cell receptor (beta chain) was sequenced within a study of blood T cell repertoires in COVID-19. About the research overall: Both acute and convalescent COVID-19 samples were obtained from the United States, Italy and Spain. PBMCs, B-cell-depleted T cells, or T cells provided the cDNA or gDNA that made up the material.

There are 15 residues in the CDR3. Trimming at V came to 6 bases and at J to 1 base, leaving 7 bases not matched to a gene. The germline V gene encodes CDR1 MNHEY and CDR2 SMNVEV (reference sequence). Measured with immunoSEQ multiplex PCR; TCRdb has only the in-frame clones, and not every one. This table holds about 310,000 clones, roughly 91% found once. This clone has a single count. The sequence was collected from a man between 50 and 59 years old with active or convalescent COVID-19. The sample was peripheral blood. The chain is built from TRBV27 and TRBJ1-1; 8 nucleotides agree with TRBD1. DNA of the CDR3: TGTGCCAGCAGGCTAAGGGACAGGAGGAACACTGAAGCTTTCTTT. It is translated as CASRLRDRRNTEAFF.